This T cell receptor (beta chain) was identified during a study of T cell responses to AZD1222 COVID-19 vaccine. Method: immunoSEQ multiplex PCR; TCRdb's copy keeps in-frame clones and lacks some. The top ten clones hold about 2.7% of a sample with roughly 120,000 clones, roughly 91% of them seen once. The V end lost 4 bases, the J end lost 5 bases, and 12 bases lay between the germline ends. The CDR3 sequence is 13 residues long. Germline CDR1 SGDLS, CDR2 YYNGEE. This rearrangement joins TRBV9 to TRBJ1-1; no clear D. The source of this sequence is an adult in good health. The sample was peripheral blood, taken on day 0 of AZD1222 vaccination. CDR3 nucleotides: TGTGCCAGCAGCCCCACACCTGGGACTGAAGCTTTCTTT. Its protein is CASSPTPGTEAFF.